These 7 T cell receptor beta chains share one sample of origin, sequenced in a study of cytomegalovirus exposure and HLA in healthy donors. The PCR used 60 Vbeta and 13 Jbeta primers. TCRdb's table, derived via immunoSEQ multiplex PCR, lists solely in-frame clones and lacks some. The sample comprises tens of thousands of clones, roughly two thirds of which are singletons, and roughly 16% rests with the top ten. Sequences were obtained from PBMCs. These receptors came from a woman in her thirties or forties in good health and CMV-seropositive.

This chain links TRBV6-5 with TRBJ2-7; TRBD2 might be the D (6 bases). CDR3 length: 14 residues. V lost 0 bases and J 3 bases, leaving 9 bases between the germline ends. CDR1 and CDR2 (germline): MNHEY, SVGAGI. CDR3 DNA sequence: TGTGCCAGCAGTTACTCGGAGGGGATCTACGAGCAGTACTTC. Amino acid sequence: CASSYSEGIYEQYF.

This clone came up once. J is TRBJ2-1 and V is TRBV5-6; unclear D gene. Germline V gene lookup returns CDR1 SGHDT and CDR2 YYEEEE. V lost 6 bases and J lost 4, with 20 bases in between. This CDR3 comprises 16 residues. CDR3 nucleotide sequence: TGTGCCAGCACCTCAGCCTCCTGGGCTACATACAATGAGCAGTTCTTC. Translation: CASTSASWATYNEQFF.

The gene calls are TRBV4-2 and TRBJ2-5; D possibly corresponds to TRBD2 (6 bases). This CDR3 comprises 14 residues. The germline V gene has CDR1 LGHNA and CDR2 YNFKEQ. V was clipped by 0 bases and J by 6 bases, with 11 bases between them. In DNA, the CDR3 is TGTGCCAGCAGCCAAGATCGGGGGATGAAGACCCAGTACTTC. It codes for CASSQDRGMKTQYF.

The gene calls are TRBV10-3 and TRBJ1-3; 8 nucleotides line up with TRBD1. J lost 2 bases, V lost 0 bases, and 0 bases had no gene match. Looked up from germline, CDR1 is ENHRY and CDR2 is SYGVKD. This CDR3 is 15 amino acids long. CDR3 in DNA: TGTGCCATCAGTGAGTCGACAGGGGCTGGAAACACCATATATTTT. The encoded protein is CAISESTGAGNTIYF.

V is TRBV9 and J is TRBJ2-3; the D gene is possibly TRBD2 (6 bases). Germline V CDR1 and CDR2: SGDLS, YYNGEE. The CDR3 runs to 14 residues. Trimming shortened V by 0 bases and J by 9 bases, and 14 bases separated the two germline ends. The DNA of the CDR3 is TGTGCCAGCAGCGTAGCGGAGGGCCTGGGCACGCAGTATTTT. The encoded protein is CASSVAEGLGTQYF.

The chain employs TRBV2 and TRBJ1-2; TRBD1 aligns across 10 bases. CDR3 length: 13 amino acids. CDR1 and CDR2 (germline): SNHLY, FYNNEI. Trimming cost V 8 bases and J 7 bases; bases outside gene matches: 7. CDR3 loop: CASEGQGFGGYTF. CDR3 coding DNA: TGTGCCAGCGAGGGACAGGGGTTTGGTGGCTACACCTTC.

The chain couples TRBV12-5 to TRBJ2-1; D might be TRBD1 (5 bases). The germline V and J ends were trimmed by 1 base and 0 bases, with 7 bases remaining between them. The CDR3 spans 15 residues. From germline, CDR1 is LGHNT and CDR2 FRNRAP. The CDR3 spells CASGLGQSSYNEQFF. The CDR3 nucleotides are TGTGCTAGTGGTTTGGGACAGAGCTCCTACAATGAGCAGTTCTTC.